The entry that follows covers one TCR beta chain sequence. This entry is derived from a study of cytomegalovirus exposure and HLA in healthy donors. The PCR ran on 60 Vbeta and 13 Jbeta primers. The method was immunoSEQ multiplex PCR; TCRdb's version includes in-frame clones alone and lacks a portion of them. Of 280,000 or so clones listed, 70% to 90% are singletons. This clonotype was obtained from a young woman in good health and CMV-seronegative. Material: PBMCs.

The CDR3 region has the DNA TGTGCCAGCAGTGAAGGCGTGTGGGAGGCGGACTATGGCTACACCTTC. Translated, it gives CASSEGVWEADYGYTF. The chain uses TRBV6-1 and TRBJ1-2; no definite D call. Germline V gene sequence: CDR1 MNHNS, CDR2 SASEGT. V shed 1 base and J shed 3 bases, with 15 bases lying between them. This CDR3 has 16 amino acids.